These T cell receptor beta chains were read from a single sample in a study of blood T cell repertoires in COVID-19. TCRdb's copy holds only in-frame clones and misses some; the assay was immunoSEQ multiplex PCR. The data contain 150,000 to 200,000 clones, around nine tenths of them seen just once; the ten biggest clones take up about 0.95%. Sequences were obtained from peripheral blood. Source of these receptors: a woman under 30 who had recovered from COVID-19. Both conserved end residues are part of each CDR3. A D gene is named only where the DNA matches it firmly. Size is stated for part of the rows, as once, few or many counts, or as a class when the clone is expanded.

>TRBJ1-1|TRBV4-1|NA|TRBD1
TGCGCCAGCAGCCCGGGGACAGGGAGAACTGAAGCTTTCTTT
CASSPGTGRTEAFF
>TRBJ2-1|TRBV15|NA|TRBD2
TGTGCCACCAGCAGAGACCGGACTAGCGGGAGCCATGAGCAGTTCTTC
CATSRDRTSGSHEQFF
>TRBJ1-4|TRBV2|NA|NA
TGTGCCAGCATACGTCAGTCCAGAACTAATGAAAAACTGTTTTTT
CASIRQSRTNEKLFF
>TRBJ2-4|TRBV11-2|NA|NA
TGTGCCAGTACCGACATTTTACAAAACATTCAGTACTTC
CASTDILQNIQYF
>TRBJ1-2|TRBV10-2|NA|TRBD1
TGCGCCAGCAGTGAGAGGGTTGGACAGGCCCACTATGGCTACACCTTC
CASSERVGQAHYGYTF
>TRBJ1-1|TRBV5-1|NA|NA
TGCGCCAGCAGCTTGGCACGACAAGGAACTGAAGCTTTCTTT
CASSLARQGTEAFF
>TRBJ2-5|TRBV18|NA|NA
TGTGCCAGCTCACCGGACCGCGGGGAGACCCAGTACTTC
CASSPDRGETQYF
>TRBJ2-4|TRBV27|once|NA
TGTGCCAGCAGTTTATTGCCCACCGGGACACCGGCAGCCAAAAACATTCAGTACTTC
CASSLLPTGTPAAKNIQYF
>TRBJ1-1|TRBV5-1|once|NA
TGCGCCAGCAGCTTTCGTTTGAACACTGAAGCTTTCTTT
CASSFRLNTEAFF
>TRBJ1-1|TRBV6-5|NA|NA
TGTGCCAGCAGCCCAACGACAGGTTCCCCTGAAGCTTTCTTT
CASSPTTGSPEAFF
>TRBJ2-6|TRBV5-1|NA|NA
TGCGCCAGCACCTATGGGACTCTACACTCTGGGGCCAACGTCCTGACTTTC
CASTYGTLHSGANVLTF
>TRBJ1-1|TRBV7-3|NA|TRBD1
TGTGCCAGCAGCTTTACAGGGGCCACTGAAGCTTTCTTT
CASSFTGATEAFF
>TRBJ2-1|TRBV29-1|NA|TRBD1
TGCAGCGTTCCTCCGGGACAGACCTACAATGAGCAGTTCTTC
CSVPPGQTYNEQFF
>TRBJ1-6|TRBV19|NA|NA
TGTGCCAGTAGACTTTTGAATTCACCCCTCCACTTT
CASRLLNSPLHF
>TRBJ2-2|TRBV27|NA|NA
TGTGCCAGCAGTTTATCACTACCAAGGGGGACCGGGGAGCTGTTTTTT
CASSLSLPRGTGELFF
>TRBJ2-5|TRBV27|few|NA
TGTGCCAGCAGTTTATGGTCAGGGGGGATAGAGACCCAGTACTTC
CASSLWSGGIETQYF
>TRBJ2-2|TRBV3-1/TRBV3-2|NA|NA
TGTGCCAGCAGCCCCCCCCAGGGGCTCGGGGAGCTGTTTTTT
CASSPPQGLGELFF
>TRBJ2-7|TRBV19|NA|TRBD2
TGTGCCAGTAGTATTGGAAGGACTAGCGGGTATCTCAGCTCCTACGAGCAGTACTTC
CASSIGRTSGYLSSYEQYF
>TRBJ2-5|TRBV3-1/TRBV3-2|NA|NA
TGTGCCAGCAGCCAAGATTACGCGGCGGGGGAGACCCAGTACTTC
CASSQDYAAGETQYF
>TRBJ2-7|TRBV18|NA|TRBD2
TGTGCCAGCTCACCCTGGACTAGCGGGGGGGCAGGCGAGCAGTACTTC
CASSPWTSGGAGEQYF
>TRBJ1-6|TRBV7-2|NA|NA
TGTGCCAGCAGCCCCCGGAGTTCACCCCTCCACTTT
CASSPRSSPLHF
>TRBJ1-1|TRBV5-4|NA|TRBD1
TGTGCCAGCAGCTTCGGGGAACGACAGGGGATACCATTT
CASSFGERQGIPF
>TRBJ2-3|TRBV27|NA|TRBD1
TGTGCCAGCAGTTTCGAAGGGGGCGGCGGTACGCAGTATTTT
CASSFEGGGGTQYF
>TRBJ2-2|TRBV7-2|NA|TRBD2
TGTGCCAGCAGCGTTACTAGCGGGAGTTTGTCCGGGGAGCTGTTTTTT
CASSVTSGSLSGELFF
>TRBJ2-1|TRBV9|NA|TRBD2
TGTGCCAGCAGCTCCCGGACTAGCGGGGGCCCCACCTCCTACAATGAGCAGTTCTTC
CASSSRTSGGPTSYNEQFF
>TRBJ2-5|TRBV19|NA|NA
TGTGCCAGTAGTATAGAGCCGGGGGAGACCCAGTACTTC
CASSIEPGETQYF
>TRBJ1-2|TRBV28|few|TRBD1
TGTGCCAGCAGCCCACAGGGGGCGCAAGGCTATGGCTACACCTTC
CASSPQGAQGYGYTF
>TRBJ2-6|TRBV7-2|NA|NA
TGTGCCAGCAGCTTATTTTCGGGGGCCAACGTCCTGACTTTC
CASSLFSGANVLTF
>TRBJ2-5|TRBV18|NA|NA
TGTGCCAGCTCACCTTCTTTAGGGGGAGAGACCCAGTACTTC
CASSPSLGGETQYF
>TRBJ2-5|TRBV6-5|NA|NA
TGTGCCAGCAGTTACTCCTCCGGGCAAGAGACCCAGTACTTC
CASSYSSGQETQYF
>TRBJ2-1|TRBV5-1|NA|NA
TGCGCCAGCAGCTTGGGCGCGGGGATACCTTACAATGAGCAGTTCTTC
CASSLGAGIPYNEQFF
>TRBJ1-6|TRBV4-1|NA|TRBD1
TGCGCCAGCAGCCAGACGACAGGGACTAATTCACCCCTCCACTTT
CASSQTTGTNSPLHF
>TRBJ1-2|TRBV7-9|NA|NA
TGTGCCAGCAGCCTTACGACAGGCCCATCCTATGGCTACACCTTC
CASSLTTGPSYGYTF
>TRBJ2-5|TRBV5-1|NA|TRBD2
TGCGCCAGCCGAGCAGGGGCGGGAGGCCAAGAGACCCAGTACTTC
CASRAGAGGQETQYF
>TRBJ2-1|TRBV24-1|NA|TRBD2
TGTGCCACCAGTGATTTGCCAACTAGCGGGAGCTACAATGAGCAGTTCTTC
CATSDLPTSGSYNEQFF
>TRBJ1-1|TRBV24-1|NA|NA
TGTGCCACCAGTGATTTCGGGTACACTGAAGCTTTCTTT
CATSDFGYTEAFF
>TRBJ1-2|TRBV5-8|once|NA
TGTGCCAGCAGCCTTACCGGGACTCATGATAACTATGGCTACACCTTC
CASSLTGTHDNYGYTF
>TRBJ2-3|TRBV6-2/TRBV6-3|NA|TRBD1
TGTGCCAGCAGTTACTCTGACAGGGGTTATTGGGCAGATACGCAGTATTTT
CASSYSDRGYWADTQYF
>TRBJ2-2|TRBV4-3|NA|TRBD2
TGCGCCAGCAGCCAAGACGAACTAGCGGGCACCTCCGGGGAGCTGTTTTTT
CASSQDELAGTSGELFF